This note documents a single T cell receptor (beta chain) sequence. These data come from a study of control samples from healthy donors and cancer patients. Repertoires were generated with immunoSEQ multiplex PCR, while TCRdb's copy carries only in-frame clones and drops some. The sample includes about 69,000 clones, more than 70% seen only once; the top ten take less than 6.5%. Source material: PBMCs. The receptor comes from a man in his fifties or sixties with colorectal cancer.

This CDR3 reads CASSGADNQPQHF. The CDR3 bases are TGTGCCAGCAGTGGAGCCGACAATCAGCCCCAGCATTTT. This chain connects TRBV2 to TRBJ1-5; D unresolved. Trimming left V 4 bases short and J 3 bases short, with 7 bases between. Germline V gene sequence: CDR1 SNHLY, CDR2 FYNNEI. This CDR3 comprises 13 residues.